This passage covers 12 T cell receptor beta chains from one sample sequenced in a study of blood T cell repertoires in COVID-19. Profiled with immunoSEQ multiplex PCR; TCRdb holds only in-frame clones, not every one. The top ten clones hold about a sixth of a sample with roughly 150,000 clones, around nine tenths of them seen once. Sequenced input: peripheral blood. The receptors derive from a man aged 55-75 years with active or convalescent COVID-19.

The rearrangement uses TRBV6-6 and TRBJ2-6; D possibly corresponds to TRBD2 (5 bases). V shed 5 bases and J shed 4 bases, with 12 bases lying between them. CDR3 length: 15 residues. The germline gives CDR1 MNHNY, CDR2 SVGAGI (reference sequence). The CDR3 nucleotides read TGTGCCAGCAGTAGCCGGGATCCCGGGGCCAACGTCCTGACTTTC. Translated: CASSSRDPGANVLTF.

The chain links TRBV27 to TRBJ2-3; TRBD2 agrees at 10 bases. The CDR3 loop spans 15 amino acids. The trim removed 5 bases at V and 1 base at J, leaving 3 bases unmatched. The V gene's germline CDR1 is MNHEY and CDR2 SMNVEV (reference sequence). The CDR3 bases are TGTGCCAGCAGTGACGGGACTAGCGGCACAGATACGCAGTATTTT. This codes for CASSDGTSGTDTQYF.

This rearrangement joins TRBV3-1 (or the pseudogene TRBV3-2) to TRBJ2-5; the match to TRBD1 covers 11 bases. Germline CDR1 reads LGHDT; CDR2 reads YNNKEL (reference sequence). The trim removed 1 base at V and 6 bases at J, leaving 4 bases unmatched. This CDR3 contains 15 residues. CDR3 DNA: TGTGCCAGCAGCCAAGGAGGACAGGGGGCGCAGACCCAGTACTTC. Its protein product is CASSQGGQGAQTQYF.

This clone was detected once. The chain is built from TRBV5-1 and TRBJ1-6; a weak D match, TRBD1 (5 bases). This CDR3 is 18 amino acids long. Germline lookup yields CDR1 SGHRS and CDR2 YFSETQ. Between the trimmed V and J ends, which lost 3 bases and 4 bases, there was a span of 20 bases. The CDR3 DNA reads TGCGCCAGCAGCTCGGGTTTTGGGGGGGGATCTTATAATTCACCCCTCCACTTT. It is translated as CASSSGFGGGSYNSPLHF.

The chain links TRBV11-3 to TRBJ2-1; maybe TRBD2 (6 bases). The CDR3 is 14 amino acids. CDR1 and CDR2 (germline): SGHNT, YENEEA. Trimming stripped 5 bases from V and 0 bases from J, with 8 bases between. CDR3 sequence: CASSLASSYNEQFF. The CDR3 DNA reads TGTGCCAGCAGCCTAGCGAGCTCCTACAATGAGCAGTTCTTC.

The chain combines TRBV5-1 with TRBJ2-7, with TRBD1 as a possible D gene (6 bases). Germline-derived CDR1 and CDR2 are SGHRS and YFSETQ. The CDR3 runs to 13 residues. V shed 2 bases and J shed 2 bases, with 8 bases lying between them. CDR3 coding DNA: TGCGCCAGCAGCTTCAGGGGTCCCTACGAGCAGTACTTC. The encoded protein is CASSFRGPYEQYF.

V usage is TRBV19 and J usage is TRBJ2-7; 9 bases fit TRBD1. The V gene's germline CDR1 is LNHDA and CDR2 SQIVND (reference sequence). The CDR3 consists of 14 residues. V shed 5 bases and J 4 bases; nucleotides not matched to a gene: 6. The CDR3 DNA reads as TGTGCCAGTAGTCCCGACAGGGGGTCATACGAGCAGTACTTC. It is translated as CASSPDRGSYEQYF.

Regarding this clone: Distinct nucleotide sequences in the sample also encode this CDR3. V usage is TRBV19 and J usage is TRBJ1-4, with TRBD1 matching over 7 bases. This CDR3 is 14 amino acids long. CDR1 is LNHDA and CDR2 is SQIVND in the germline V gene (reference sequence). Trimming removed 2 bases from V and 4 bases from J; junction bases left unmatched: 1. The CDR3 spells CASSIQGGNEKLFF. CDR3 in DNA: TGTGCCAGTAGTATACAGGGGGGTAATGAAAAACTGTTTTTT.

The chain combines TRBV27 with TRBJ1-1, with D possibly TRBD1 on 5 matching bases. The CDR3 consists of 15 residues. CDR1 and CDR2 from the germline V gene are MNHEY and SMNVEV (reference sequence). V was trimmed by 5 bases and J by 4 bases, leaving 17 bases between them. The CDR3 DNA is TGTGCCAGCAGTATTATGGGGGGGGTGGGCACTGAAGCTTTCTTT. It is translated as CASSIMGGVGTEAFF.

V usage is TRBV11-2 and J usage is TRBJ1-1; the D gene is possibly TRBD1 (6 bases). The CDR3 runs 14 residues. Trimming removed 5 bases at V and 4 bases at J, with 14 bases between. CDR1 SGHAT and CDR2 FQNNGV come from the germline V gene. The CDR3 DNA reads TGTGCCAGCAGCATAGCTACAGGGCCCACTGAAGCTTTCTTT. Translation gives CASSIATGPTEAFF. Variable domain in full (rest from reference TRBV11-2 and TRBJ1-1): EAGVAQSPRYKIIEKRQSVAFWCNPISGHATLYWYQQILGQGPKLLIQFQNNGVVDDSQLPKDRFSAERLKGVDSTLKIQPAKLEDSAVYLCASSIATGPTEAFFGQGTRLTVV.

The V and J genes are TRBV27 and TRBJ1-5, with a possible D match to TRBD1 (6 bases). Germline CDR1 MNHEY, CDR2 SMNVEV (reference sequence). The CDR3 is 17 residues long. V was shortened by 3 bases and J by 0 bases, with 15 bases between the two germline ends. Here the CDR3 reads CASSLWAGDYSNQPQHF. In DNA form, the CDR3 reads TGTGCCAGCAGTTTGTGGGCAGGGGATTATAGCAATCAGCCCCAGCATTTT.

The V call is TRBV3-1 (or the pseudogene TRBV3-2), the J call TRBJ2-7; the match to TRBD2 covers 9 bases. The germline V gene has CDR1 LGHDT and CDR2 YNNKEL (reference sequence). The CDR3 has 14 amino acids. The trim removed 4 bases at V and 5 bases at J, leaving 6 bases unmatched. The CDR3 here is CASSLSAGGDEQYF. CDR3 coding DNA: TGTGCCAGCAGCCTCTCTGCGGGGGGGGACGAGCAGTACTTC.